This T cell receptor (beta chain) appears in the sequencing data of a study of blood T cell repertoires in COVID-19. Only in-frame clones appear in the TCRdb table, and some are missing; sequencing was by immunoSEQ multiplex PCR. This sample has roughly 390,000 clones, with more than 70% found just once. The CDR3 covers 9 residues. V gave up 8 bases and J gave up 9 bases, with 7 bases separating them. Germline CDR1 is SGHTA and CDR2 is FQGTGA. Specimen: peripheral blood. This sequence originates from a woman in her 30s with COVID-19, enrolled during active disease. This chain connects TRBV7-3 to TRBJ2-5; D ambiguous. CDR3 DNA: TGTGCCAGCTCTCGTGCCCAGTACTTC. Its protein is CASSRAQYF.